This paragraph covers one TCR beta chain sequence. The data are from a study of T-cell memory formation after mild COVID-19. Germline CDR1 reads MNHNS; CDR2 reads SASEGT. V was pared by 6 bases and J by 2 bases, with 10 bases between. This CDR3 is built from 13 residues. TCRdb re-called the 5' RACE reads through MiXCR, storing one row per CDR3 protein. The sample lists 250,000 to 300,000 distinct CDR3 sequences, under 20% occurring once. The V and J genes are TRBV6-1 and TRBJ2-5; no clear D. Sequences were obtained from PBMCs or a T cell subset sorted from them (not recorded which). This receptor was taken from a man aged 18 to 29 who had mild COVID-19 (a few samples of this study predate the infection). Cell type and time point are not known. Here the CDR3 reads CASSHDFQETQYF. CDR3 DNA sequence: TGTGCCAGCAGCCACGACTTTCAAGAGACCCAGTACTTC.